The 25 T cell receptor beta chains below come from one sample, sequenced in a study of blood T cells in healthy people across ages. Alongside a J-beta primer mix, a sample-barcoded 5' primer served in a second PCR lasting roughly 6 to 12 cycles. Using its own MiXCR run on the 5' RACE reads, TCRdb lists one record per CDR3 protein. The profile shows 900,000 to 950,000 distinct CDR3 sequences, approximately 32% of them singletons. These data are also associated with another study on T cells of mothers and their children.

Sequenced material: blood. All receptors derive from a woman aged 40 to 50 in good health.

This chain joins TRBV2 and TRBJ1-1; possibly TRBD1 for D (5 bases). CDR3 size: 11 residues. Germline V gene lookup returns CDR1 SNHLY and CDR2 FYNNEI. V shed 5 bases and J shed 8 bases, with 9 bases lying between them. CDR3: CASSTRQEAFF. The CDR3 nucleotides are TGTGCCAGCAGTACCCGACAGGAAGCTTTCTTT.

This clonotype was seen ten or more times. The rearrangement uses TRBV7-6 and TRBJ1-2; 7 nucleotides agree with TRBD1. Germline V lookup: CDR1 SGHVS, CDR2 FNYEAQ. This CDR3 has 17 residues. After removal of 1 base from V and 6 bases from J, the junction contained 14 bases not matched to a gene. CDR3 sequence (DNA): TGTGCCAGCAGCTTAGTAGCACGGGACAGTAGCCTCGATGGCTACACCTTC. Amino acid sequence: CASSLVARDSSLDGYTF.

The DNA of the CDR3 is TGTGCCACCAGTGATAGGCGGTCCTACAATGAGCAGTTCTTC. Its protein is CATSDRRSYNEQFF. The chain links TRBV24-1 to TRBJ2-1, with D hard to call. This CDR3 spans 14 amino acids. Trimming cost V 3 bases and J 1 base, with 6 bases left between them. CDR1 is KGHDR and CDR2 is SFDVKD in the germline V gene.

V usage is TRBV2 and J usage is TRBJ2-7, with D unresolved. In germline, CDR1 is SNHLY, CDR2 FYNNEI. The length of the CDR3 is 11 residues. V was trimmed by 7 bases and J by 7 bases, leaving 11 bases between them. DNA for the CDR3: TGTGCCAGCACTCTGTCGAGGGAGCAGTACTTC. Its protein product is CASTLSREQYF.

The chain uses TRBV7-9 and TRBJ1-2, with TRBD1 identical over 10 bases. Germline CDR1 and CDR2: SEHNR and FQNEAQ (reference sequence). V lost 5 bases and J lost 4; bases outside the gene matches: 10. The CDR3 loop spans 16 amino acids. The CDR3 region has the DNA TGTGCCAGCAGCCCTAGGGGGGACAGGGGACCCTATGGCTACACCTTC. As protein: CASSPRGDRGPYGYTF.

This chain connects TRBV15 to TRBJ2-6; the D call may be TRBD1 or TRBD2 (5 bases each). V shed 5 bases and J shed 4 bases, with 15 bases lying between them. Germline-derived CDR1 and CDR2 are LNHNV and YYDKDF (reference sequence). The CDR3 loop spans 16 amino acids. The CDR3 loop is CATSRREGSGANVLTF. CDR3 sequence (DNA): TGTGCCACCAGCCGGAGAGAGGGGTCAGGGGCCAACGTCCTGACTTTC.

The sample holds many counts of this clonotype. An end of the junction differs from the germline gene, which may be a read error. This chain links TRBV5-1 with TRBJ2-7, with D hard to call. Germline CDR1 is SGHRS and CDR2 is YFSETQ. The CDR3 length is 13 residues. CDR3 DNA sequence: TGTGCCAGCAGCTTAGACGGATCCTACGAGCAGTACTTC. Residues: CASSLDGSYEQYF.

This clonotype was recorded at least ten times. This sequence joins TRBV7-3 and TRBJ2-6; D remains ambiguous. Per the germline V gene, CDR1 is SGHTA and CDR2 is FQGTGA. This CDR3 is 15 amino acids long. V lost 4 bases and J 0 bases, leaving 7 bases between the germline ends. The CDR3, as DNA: TGTGCCAGCAGCTCACAGCTCTCTGGGGCCAACGTCCTGACTTTC. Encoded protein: CASSSQLSGANVLTF. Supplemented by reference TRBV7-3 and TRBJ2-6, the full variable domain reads GAGVSQTPSNKVTEKGKYVELRCDPISGHTALYWYRQSLGQGPEFLIYFQGTGAADDSGLPNDRFFAVRPEGSVSTLKIQRTERGDSAVYLCASSSQLSGANVLTFGAGSRLTVL.

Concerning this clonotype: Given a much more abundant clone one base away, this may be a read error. CDR3 residues: CRARDQGYEQYF. The CDR3, as DNA: TGCAGGGCTAGAGATCAGGGATACGAGCAGTACTTC. The chain uses TRBV20-1 and TRBJ2-7, with D maybe TRBD1 (5 bases). The CDR3 has 12 amino acids. Looked up from germline, CDR1 is DFQATT and CDR2 is SNEGSKA (reference sequence).

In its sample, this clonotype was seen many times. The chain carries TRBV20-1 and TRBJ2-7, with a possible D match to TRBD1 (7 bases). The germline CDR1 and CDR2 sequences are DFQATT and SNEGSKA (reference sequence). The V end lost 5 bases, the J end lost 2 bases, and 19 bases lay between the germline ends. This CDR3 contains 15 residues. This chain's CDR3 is CSADTGQEGAYEQYF. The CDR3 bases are TGCAGTGCTGATACCGGACAGGAGGGGGCCTACGAGCAGTACTTC.

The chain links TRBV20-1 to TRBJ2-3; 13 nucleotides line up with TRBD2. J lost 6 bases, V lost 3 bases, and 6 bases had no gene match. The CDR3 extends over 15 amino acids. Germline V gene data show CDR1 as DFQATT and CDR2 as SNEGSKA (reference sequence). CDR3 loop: CSASRTSGGVDTQYF. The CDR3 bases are TGCAGTGCTAGTCGGACTAGCGGGGGAGTGGATACGCAGTATTTT.

In DNA, the CDR3 is TGCGCCAGCAGCCCGACACAGGGGGGAGGAAACATTCAGTACTTC. Residues: CASSPTQGGGNIQYF. The gene calls are TRBV5-1 and TRBJ2-4; 8 bases are a match to TRBD1. Germline V lookup: CDR1 SGHRS, CDR2 YFSETQ. V trimming: 4 bases; J trimming: 6 bases; junction bases outside the gene matches: 9. CDR3 length equals 15 residues.

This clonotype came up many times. Written as DNA, the CDR3 is TGCAGTGCTCCTCGGGGGGCCTCCTACAATGAGCAGTTCTTC. Protein product: CSAPRGASYNEQFF. V gene TRBV20-1 combines with J gene TRBJ2-1, with a weak D call TRBD2 (7 bases). CDR1 and CDR2 (germline): DFQATT, SNEGSKA (reference sequence). Trimming pared 5 bases from V and 0 bases from J, leaving 11 bases between. CDR3 length: 14 amino acids.

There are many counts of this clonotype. The CDR3 loop reads CASSVVEGLTETQYF. The CDR3 nucleotides read TGTGCCAGCAGCGTAGTTGAGGGGCTCACGGAGACCCAGTACTTC. V and J are TRBV9 and TRBJ2-5; D is tentatively TRBD1 or TRBD2 (5 bases each). The CDR3 sequence is 15 residues long. V was cut by 0 bases and J by 5 bases, with 14 bases left in between. CDR1 and CDR2 from the germline V gene are SGDLS and YYNGEE.

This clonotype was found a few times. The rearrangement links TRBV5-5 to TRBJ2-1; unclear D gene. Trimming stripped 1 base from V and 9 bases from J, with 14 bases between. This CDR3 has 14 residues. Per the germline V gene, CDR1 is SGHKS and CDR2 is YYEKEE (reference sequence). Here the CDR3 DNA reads TGTGCCAGCAGCTTGCTTAGAGATGTAAGTGAGCAGTTCTTC. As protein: CASSLLRDVSEQFF.

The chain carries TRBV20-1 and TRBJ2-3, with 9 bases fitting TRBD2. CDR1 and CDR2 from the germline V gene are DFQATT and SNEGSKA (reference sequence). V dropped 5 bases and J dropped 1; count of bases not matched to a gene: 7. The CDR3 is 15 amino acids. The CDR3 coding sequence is TGCAGTGCTCCTCCGGCTAGCGGGGGCACAGATACGCAGTATTTT. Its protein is CSAPPASGGTDTQYF.

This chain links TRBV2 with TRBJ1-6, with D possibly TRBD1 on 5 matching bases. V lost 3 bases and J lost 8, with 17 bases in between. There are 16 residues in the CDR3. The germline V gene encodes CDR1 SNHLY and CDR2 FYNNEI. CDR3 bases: TGTGCCAGCAGTGATTTGTCGGCAGGGCGGGATTCACCCCTCCACTTT. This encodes CASSDLSAGRDSPLHF.

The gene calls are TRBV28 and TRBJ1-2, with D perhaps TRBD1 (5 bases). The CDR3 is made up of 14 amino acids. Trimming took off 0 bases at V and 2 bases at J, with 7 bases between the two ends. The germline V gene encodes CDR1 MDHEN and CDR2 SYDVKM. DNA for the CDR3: TGTGCCAGCAGTTTATGGACAGCCAACTATGGCTACACCTTC. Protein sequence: CASSLWTANYGYTF.

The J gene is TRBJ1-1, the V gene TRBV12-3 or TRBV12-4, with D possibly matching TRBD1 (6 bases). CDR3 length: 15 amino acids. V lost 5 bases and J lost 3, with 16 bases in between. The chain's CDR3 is CASSNGGSRYTEAFF. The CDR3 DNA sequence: TGTGCCAGCAGTAATGGGGGCAGTAGGTACACTGAAGCTTTCTTT.

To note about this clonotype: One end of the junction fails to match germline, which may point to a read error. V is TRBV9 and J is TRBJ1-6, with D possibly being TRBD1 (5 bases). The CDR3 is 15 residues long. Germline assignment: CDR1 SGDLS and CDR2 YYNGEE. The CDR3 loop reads CASSLVESPGRPPHF. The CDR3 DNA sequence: TGTGCCAGCAGCCTTGTCGAGTCACCGGGACGGCCCCCCCACTTT.

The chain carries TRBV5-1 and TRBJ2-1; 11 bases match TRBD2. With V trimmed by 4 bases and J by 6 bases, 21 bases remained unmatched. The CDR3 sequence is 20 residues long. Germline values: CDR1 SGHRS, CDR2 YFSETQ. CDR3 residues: CASSLLISGGVLRMSNEQFF. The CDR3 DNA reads TGCGCCAGCAGCCTGCTCATTAGCGGGGGGGTCCTCCGCATGTCCAATGAGCAGTTCTTC.

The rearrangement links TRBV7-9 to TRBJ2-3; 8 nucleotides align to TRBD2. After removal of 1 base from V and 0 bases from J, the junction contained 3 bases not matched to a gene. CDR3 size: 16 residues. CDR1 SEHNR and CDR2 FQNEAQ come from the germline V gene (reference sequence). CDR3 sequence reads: CASSLDAGGSTDTQYF. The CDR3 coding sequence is TGTGCCAGCAGCTTAGATGCGGGGGGCAGCACAGATACGCAGTATTTT.

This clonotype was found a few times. This CDR3 reads CASGTGQGSNQPQHF. CDR3 DNA sequence: TGTGCCAGCGGCACCGGACAGGGTAGCAATCAGCCCCAGCATTTT. This chain joins TRBV7-2 and TRBJ1-5, with 8 nucleotides matching TRBD1. This CDR3 is built from 15 residues. From germline, CDR1 is SGHTA and CDR2 FQGNSA. Trimming at V came to 8 bases and at J to 0 bases, leaving 6 bases not matched to a gene.

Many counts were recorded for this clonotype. Here the CDR3 reads CSARPIAGHQETQYF. The CDR3 DNA is TGCAGTGCTAGACCGATAGCGGGGCACCAAGAGACCCAGTACTTC. V usage is TRBV20-1 and J usage is TRBJ2-5, with 8 positions matching TRBD2. Germline CDR1 and CDR2: DFQATT and SNEGSKA (reference sequence). The V gene end was trimmed by 2 bases and the J gene end by 0 bases; junction bases not matched to a gene: 5. The CDR3 covers 15 residues.

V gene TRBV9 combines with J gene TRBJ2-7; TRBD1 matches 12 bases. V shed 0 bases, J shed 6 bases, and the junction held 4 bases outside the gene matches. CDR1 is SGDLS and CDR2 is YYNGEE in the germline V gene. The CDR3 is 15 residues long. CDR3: CASSVAGTGGVEQYF. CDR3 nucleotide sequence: TGTGCCAGCAGCGTAGCCGGGACAGGGGGCGTCGAGCAGTACTTC.